The 15 T cell receptor beta chains in this list originate from one sample, sequenced in a study of T cell clonotyping in hematopoietic cell transplantation. Repertoires were generated with immunoSEQ multiplex PCR, while TCRdb's copy carries only in-frame clones and drops some. The table shows 13,000 or so clones, with 95% to 98% occurring only once. This material consisted of peripheral blood mononuclear cells, taken 30 days after allogeneic stem cell transplant. These receptors originate from a female patient aged 45-65 years who had an allogeneic stem cell transplant from an unrelated donor, so T cells may come from the graft donor. Some clones in this sample may be carry-over from other donors' samples.

This sequence joins TRBV6-6 and TRBJ2-5; TRBD1 aligns across 9 bases. CDR1 is MNHNY, CDR2 SVGAGI, per germline (reference sequence). The CDR3 sequence is 15 residues long. V lost 4 bases and J lost 2; bases outside the gene matches: 5. CDR3 nucleotide sequence: TGTGCCAGCAGTTCCCACAGGGGGCGGCAAGAGACCCAGTACTTC. Amino acids: CASSSHRGRQETQYF.

CDR3: CASSPPTGGFNEKLFF. CDR3 DNA sequence: TGTGCCAGTAGTCCTCCTACAGGGGGATTTAATGAAAAACTGTTTTTT. The V gene is TRBV19, the J gene TRBJ1-4, with 8 bases aligning to TRBD1. The germline CDR1 and CDR2 sequences are LNHDA and SQIVND (reference sequence). The CDR3 has 16 amino acids. V lost 5 bases, J lost 4 bases, and 9 bases stayed unmatched.

The gene calls are TRBV11-3 and TRBJ2-1; D is unresolved. CDR3 size: 16 residues. The V end lost 0 bases, the J end lost 0 bases, and 9 bases lay between the germline ends. Germline V gene data show CDR1 as SGHNT and CDR2 as YENEEA. In DNA, the CDR3 is TGTGCCAGCAGCTTAGATGAGTCGAGCTCCTACAATGAGCAGTTCTTC. Its translation: CASSLDESSSYNEQFF.

The chain is built from TRBV7-8 and TRBJ1-1; D is uncertain. Germline CDR1 SGHVS, CDR2 FQNEAQ. The CDR3 totals 15 residues. V was pared by 5 bases and J by 4 bases, with 17 bases between. CDR3 in amino acids: CASSASQLLSTEAFF. CDR3 coding DNA: TGTGCCAGCAGCGCCTCACAGCTGCTGTCCACTGAAGCTTTCTTT. Combining the CDR3 with reference TRBV7-8 and TRBJ1-1 gives the whole variable domain GAGVSQSPRYKVAKRGQDVALRCDPISGHVSLFWYQQALGQGPEFLTYFQNEAQLDKSGLPSDRFFAERPEGSVSTLKIQRTQQEDSAVYLCASSASQLLSTEAFFGQGTRLTVV.

The chain carries TRBV6-1 and TRBJ2-7; D might be TRBD2 (6 bases). V was cut by 4 bases and J by 2 bases, with 12 bases left in between. This CDR3 has 14 residues. The germline V gene encodes CDR1 MNHNS and CDR2 SASEGT. In DNA form, the CDR3 reads TGTGCCAGCAGTGGAGGGCGGGGAGCCTACGAGCAGTACTTC. This sequence encodes CASSGGRGAYEQYF.

The rearrangement links TRBV19 to TRBJ2-4; 7 bases fit TRBD1. With 3 bases clipped from V and 0 bases from J, the junction kept 11 bases outside the gene matches. From germline, CDR1 is LNHDA and CDR2 SQIVND (reference sequence). The CDR3 is 18 amino acids. The CDR3 DNA sequence: TGTGCCAGTAGTATCGGACAGGTCAGATATCTAGCCAAAAACATTCAGTACTTC. Translated, it gives CASSIGQVRYLAKNIQYF.

The rearrangement links TRBV5-8 to TRBJ1-6, with D uncertain. Germline values: CDR1 SGHTS, CDR2 YDEGEE. The CDR3 has 13 residues. V lost 0 bases and J 9 bases, leaving 7 bases between the germline ends. CDR3 DNA sequence: TGTGCCAGCAGCTTGGGGTGGAGTTCACCCCTCCACTTT. This gives the protein CASSLGWSSPLHF.

The chain couples TRBV30 to TRBJ2-7, with 7 positions matching TRBD1. V lost 4 bases, J lost 3 bases, and 9 bases stayed unmatched. The germline V gene has CDR1 GTSNPN and CDR2 SVGIG (reference sequence). This CDR3 spans 14 amino acids. The CDR3 protein is CAWKYGQVIYEQYF. The CDR3 coding sequence is TGTGCCTGGAAGTACGGACAGGTGATCTACGAGCAGTACTTC. Full variable domain (outside the CDR3, taken from reference TRBV30 and TRBJ2-7): SQTIHQWPATLVQPVGSPLSLECTVEGTSNPNLYWYRQAAGRGLQLLFYSVGIGQISSEVPQNLSASRPQDRQFILSSKKLLLSDSGFYLCAWKYGQVIYEQYFGPGTRLTVT.

The chain has TRBV11-2 and TRBJ1-4; D unclear. The CDR3 length is 13 residues. The germline CDR1 and CDR2 sequences are SGHAT and FQNNGV. The ends were cut back, 1 base at V and 7 bases at J, with 7 bases in the middle. CDR3 loop: CASSLVEGEKLFF. CDR3 in DNA: TGTGCCAGCAGCTTAGTAGAGGGTGAAAAACTGTTTTTT.

The chain recombines TRBV5-1 with TRBJ2-5, with unresolved D. V was shortened by 4 bases and J by 1 base, with 23 bases between the two germline ends. CDR3 length: 18 amino acids. CDR1 and CDR2 from the germline V gene are SGHRS and YFSETQ. In nucleotides, the CDR3 is TGCGCCAGCAGCCCTATTTGGTTTGACACCGCTCCCCAAGAGACCCAGTACTTC. It translates to CASSPIWFDTAPQETQYF.

The V and J genes are TRBV6-1 and TRBJ2-1, with no clear D. Trimming removed 8 bases from V and 8 bases from J, with 16 bases in between. The CDR3 extends over 13 amino acids. Germline CDR1 MNHNS, CDR2 SASEGT. CDR3 protein: CASPSPPRYEQFF. In nucleotides, the CDR3 is TGTGCCAGCCCTTCGCCCCCCCGTTATGAGCAGTTCTTC.

This CDR3 is CASSPSYGPANYNSPLHF. In nucleotides, the CDR3 is TGTGCCAGCAGCCCTAGCTATGGGCCAGCAAACTATAATTCACCCCTCCACTTT. The V gene is TRBV9, the J gene TRBJ1-6; D gene unclear. In germline, CDR1 is SGDLS, CDR2 YYNGEE. This CDR3 comprises 18 residues. V was shortened by 4 bases and J by 3 bases, with 20 bases between the two germline ends.

This clone has just one count. The chain joins TRBV7-2 to TRBJ2-3; D is uncertain. V gave up 5 bases and J gave up 2 bases, with 5 bases separating them. The length of the CDR3 is 12 residues. Germline CDR1 and CDR2: SGHTA and FQGNSA. Here the CDR3 reads CASSPATDTQYF. Here the CDR3 DNA reads TGTGCCAGCAGCCCCGCCACAGATACGCAGTATTTT.

This clone was detected a few times. This rearrangement joins TRBV2 to TRBJ1-1; 7 nucleotides agree with TRBD1. V lost 6 bases, J lost 4 bases, and 8 bases stayed unmatched. Per the germline V gene, CDR1 is SNHLY and CDR2 is FYNNEI. This CDR3 spans 14 amino acids. The CDR3 sequence: CASSLTGAATEAFF. The CDR3 DNA reads TGTGCCAGCAGCCTTACAGGGGCGGCCACTGAAGCTTTCTTT.

This sequence joins TRBV10-3 and TRBJ1-1; the D is unclear. The CDR3 spans 14 residues. V lost 3 bases and J 0 bases, leaving 8 bases between the germline ends. Germline CDR1 is ENHRY and CDR2 is SYGVKD. This CDR3 is CAISEILMNTEAFF. CDR3 bases: TGTGCCATCAGTGAAATTCTCATGAACACTGAAGCTTTCTTT.